This entry lists 20 T cell receptor beta chains sequenced from one sample in a study of OX40 agonist ivuxolimab in advanced cancers. Library preparation was by the immunoSEQ multiplex PCR assay. TCRdb took this table from immuneACCESS and kept in-frame rearrangements with V and J called. Such tables lack part of the clones; where checked against another copy, unresolved V genes explain under half of the gap, and the rest is unexplained. This sample lists about 73,000 clones; more than 80% were detected once. The ten most abundant clones make up 0.4% to 0.65% of the sample. Material: CD4+ or CD8+ T cells sorted from blood, obtained in a trial of the OX40 agonist ivuxolimab. These receptors came from an adult with an advanced solid tumor such as melanoma, head and neck, liver or kidney cancer.

The chain combines TRBV5-4 with TRBJ2-7; perhaps TRBD2 as D (5 bases). Trimming removed 5 bases from V and 5 bases from J, with 14 bases in between. The CDR3 runs 13 residues. Germline V CDR1 and CDR2: SGHNT, YYREEE (reference sequence). The CDR3 nucleotides read TGTGCCAGCAGGGAGGACGCGAGGGACGAGCAGTACTTC. Its protein is CASREDARDEQYF.

V and J are TRBV10-3 and TRBJ2-3; TRBD2 matches 9 bases. This CDR3 comprises 18 residues. Germline V CDR1 and CDR2: ENHRY, SYGVKD. V lost 3 bases to trimming and J lost 1 base; unmatched junction nucleotides: 11. CDR3 nucleotide sequence: TGTGCCATCAGTGAAACTACCCCCCGCGGGAGGGGCACAGATACGCAGTATTTT. Residues: CAISETTPRGRGTDTQYF.

The chain uses TRBV27 and TRBJ2-3; D is perhaps TRBD1 (6 bases). Per the germline V gene, CDR1 is MNHEY and CDR2 is SMNVEV (reference sequence). The CDR3 has 13 residues. The V end lost 2 bases, the J end lost 4 bases, and 7 bases lay between the germline ends. The CDR3, as DNA: TGTGCCAGCAGTTTAACAGGGCCAGATACGCAGTATTTT. As protein: CASSLTGPDTQYF.

The chain couples TRBV5-1 to TRBJ2-2; D is unclear. Germline values: CDR1 SGHRS, CDR2 YFSETQ. V gave up 0 bases and J gave up 0 bases, with 3 bases separating them. The CDR3 is made up of 14 amino acids. The CDR3 sequence is CASSLGTNTGELFF. The CDR3 DNA reads TGCGCCAGCAGCTTGGGCACGAACACCGGGGAGCTGTTTTTT.

V usage is TRBV18 and J usage is TRBJ2-3; D is possibly TRBD2 (5 bases). CDR3 length: 15 residues. V lost 4 bases and J 1 base, leaving 12 bases between the germline ends. The V gene's germline CDR1 is KGHSH and CDR2 LQKENI. Here the CDR3 DNA reads TGTGCCAGCTCACAGGAGGTGCCAGGCACAGATACGCAGTATTTT. Translating it yields CASSQEVPGTDTQYF.

This clone has a single count. J is TRBJ2-7 and V is TRBV11-3; D is perhaps TRBD1 or TRBD2 (5 bases each). The germline V gene has CDR1 SGHNT and CDR2 YENEEA. V was shortened by 4 bases and J by 9 bases, with 16 bases between the two germline ends. There are 13 residues in the CDR3. The DNA of the CDR3 is TGTGCCAGCAGCTCTAACGAGGGGCAGCCGCAGTACTTC. Its protein product is CASSSNEGQPQYF.

The chain uses TRBV6-1 and TRBJ1-2, with TRBD1 identical over 9 bases. CDR1 is MNHNS and CDR2 is SASEGT in the germline V gene. V lost 0 bases, J lost 7 bases, and 6 bases stayed unmatched. There are 15 residues in the CDR3. The CDR3 protein is CASSEAGQGLGGYTF. Here the CDR3 DNA reads TGTGCCAGCAGTGAAGCAGGACAGGGGCTCGGTGGCTACACCTTC.

The chain recombines TRBV30 with TRBJ1-5; weak D call: TRBD1 (5 bases). The CDR3 runs to 14 residues. Trimming took off 0 bases at V and 1 base at J, with 7 bases between the two ends. Germline lookup yields CDR1 GTSNPN and CDR2 SVGIG (reference sequence). CDR3 in DNA: TGTGCCTGGAGTGTAGGGGAGAGCAATCAGCCCCAGCATTTT. Amino acid sequence: CAWSVGESNQPQHF.

The V gene is TRBV18, the J gene TRBJ2-6, with TRBD1 matching over 7 bases. CDR1 is KGHSH, CDR2 LQKENI, per germline. After removal of 1 base from V and 1 base from J, the junction contained 7 bases not matched to a gene. The CDR3 is 18 amino acids. CDR3 region: CASSPLGTAISGANVLTF. The CDR3 coding sequence is TGTGCCAGCTCACCACTCGGGACAGCGATTTCTGGGGCCAACGTCCTGACTTTC.

The chain uses TRBV19 and TRBJ1-4; 9 bases line up with TRBD1. The germline gives CDR1 LNHDA, CDR2 SQIVND (reference sequence). This CDR3 has 14 residues. Trimming took 6 bases from V and 6 from J; bases not matched to a gene: 5. For the CDR3, the DNA is TGTGCCAGTAGGGGACAGGGATTGGATGAAAAACTGTTTTTT. Amino acids: CASRGQGLDEKLFF.

This chain connects TRBV6-1 to TRBJ2-1; 8 nucleotides align to TRBD1. The V segment lost 6 bases and the J segment 9 bases; nucleotides outside the gene matches: 4. CDR3 length: 12 residues. CDR1 is MNHNS, CDR2 SASEGT, per germline. CDR3 residues: CASSSGGLEQFF. The CDR3 DNA reads as TGTGCCAGCAGCTCAGGGGGCCTTGAGCAGTTCTTC.

CDR3: CASSPRLAGEYEQYF. The CDR3 DNA follows: TGTGCCAGCAGCCCGCGACTAGCGGGAGAGTACGAGCAGTACTTC. V usage is TRBV7-8 and J usage is TRBJ2-7; 12 bases map to TRBD2. The junction had 6 bases not matched to a gene; V was cut back by 5 bases and J by 4 bases. Germline CDR1 and CDR2: SGHVS and FQNEAQ. This CDR3 has 15 residues.

This rearrangement joins TRBV9 to TRBJ1-2; D is undetermined. The V and J ends lost 0 bases and 2 bases respectively, with 11 bases between them. The CDR3 runs to 15 residues. Germline CDR1 SGDLS, CDR2 YYNGEE. CDR3 coding DNA: TGTGCCAGCAGCGTAGGGGTGCAGGAGAACTATGGCTACACCTTC. Protein product: CASSVGVQENYGYTF.

This clone was seen once. The gene calls are TRBV29-1 and TRBJ1-1, with 8 bases fitting TRBD1. J gave up 6 bases and V 6 bases, and 15 bases lay outside the gene matches. CDR1 and CDR2 (germline): SQVTM, ANQGSEA. The CDR3 consists of 15 residues. Here the CDR3 reads CSVTPGGANFAEAFF. The CDR3, as DNA: TGCAGCGTGACACCAGGGGGCGCGAATTTCGCTGAAGCTTTCTTT.

CDR3 nucleotide sequence: TGTGCCAGCAGCCCGGACAGGAGCTCCTACAATGAGCAGTTCTTC. It yields the protein CASSPDRSSYNEQFF. This chain uses TRBV7-9 with TRBJ2-1; 7 bases agree with TRBD1. The CDR3 consists of 15 residues. Trimming at V came to 5 bases and at J to 0 bases, leaving 4 bases not matched to a gene. Germline CDR1 reads SEHNR; CDR2 reads FQNEAQ (reference sequence).

CDR3 sequence reads: CAGSLGQGYEQYF. CDR3 coding DNA: TGTGCCGGCTCACTGGGACAGGGATACGAGCAGTACTTC. V and J are TRBV21-1 and TRBJ2-7; TRBD1, the table's D call, lacks a check against the DNA. TRBV21-1 is classified as a pseudogene. The CDR3 consists of 13 residues.

The rearrangement uses TRBV5-1 and TRBJ2-3; 8 bases agree with TRBD2. V was pared by 2 bases and J by 3 bases, with 5 bases of the junction left unmatched. Looked up from germline, CDR1 is SGHRS and CDR2 is YFSETQ. The CDR3 consists of 15 residues. This CDR3 reads CASSLSASGTDTQYF. The CDR3 coding sequence is TGCGCCAGCAGCTTATCGGCTAGCGGGACAGATACGCAGTATTTT.

This clone was detected only once. This rearrangement joins TRBV11-2 to TRBJ1-2; the D is unclear. This CDR3 contains 13 residues. The V end was cut by 5 bases, the J end by 2 bases, with 9 bases between. Germline CDR1 and CDR2: SGHAT and FQNNGV. CDR3: CASSPLANYGYTF. The DNA for the CDR3 is TGTGCCAGCAGCCCCTTGGCAAACTATGGCTACACCTTC.

The chain is built from TRBV5-1 and TRBJ1-1; TRBD1 might be the D (5 bases). Germline V gene data show CDR1 as SGHRS and CDR2 as YFSETQ. Trimming pared 0 bases from V and 8 bases from J, leaving 14 bases between. This CDR3 spans 14 amino acids. Written as DNA, the CDR3 is TGCGCCAGCAGCTTGGGGAGAACCGGGGCGGAAGCTTTCTTT. Protein product: CASSLGRTGAEAFF.

The table lists this clone with a few counts. The V call is TRBV7-9, the J call TRBJ2-7; D gene unclear. The V end lost 5 bases, the J end lost 4 bases, and 12 bases lay between the germline ends. Germline CDR1 reads SEHNR; CDR2 reads FQNEAQ (reference sequence). The CDR3 spans 13 residues. The CDR3 protein is CASSAWVGYEQYF. The CDR3, as DNA: TGTGCCAGCAGCGCATGGGTCGGGTACGAGCAGTACTTC.